This is a list of T cell receptor beta chains from one sample in a study of OX40 agonist ivuxolimab in advanced cancers. TCRdb keeps only in-frame clones here, not all; method: immunoSEQ multiplex PCR. The sample holds more than 9,500 clones, 60% to 80% seen once. The material was CD4+ or CD8+ T cells sorted from blood, obtained in a trial of the OX40 agonist ivuxolimab. These receptors came from an adult with an advanced solid tumor such as melanoma, head and neck, liver or kidney cancer. The CDR3 runs from the conserved cysteine through the conserved F or W. A D gene is named only where the DNA matches it firmly. Clone size is stated in some rows and not others, as once, few, many or a class when expanded.

D	V	J	size	DNA	CDR3
.	TRBV29-1	TRBJ2-1	.	TGCAGCGTTCTCCTGACGGATTTCTACAATGAGCAGTTCTTC	CSVLLTDFYNEQFF
TRBD1	TRBV30	TRBJ2-7	.	TGTGCCTGGAGTGTCGGGACAGGGGCCTACGAGCAGTACTTC	CAWSVGTGAYEQYF
.	TRBV7-8	TRBJ2-7	once	TGTGCCAGCAGCGCCGCCGGGACGACCCGACGTTCCTACGAGCAGTACTTC	CASSAAGTTRRSYEQYF
TRBD2	TRBV19	TRBJ2-1	.	TGTGCCAGTAGTATCCCGGGGGGCAATGAGCAGTTCTTC	CASSIPGGNEQFF
.	TRBV5-3	TRBJ1-2	.	TGTGCCAGAAGCCCCGGACGAACCTCTGGCTACACCTTC	CARSPGRTSGYTF
TRBD1	TRBV7-9	TRBJ1-1	.	TGTGCCAGCAGCGGACAGGGATTCGCTGAAGCTTTCTTT	CASSGQGFAEAFF
TRBD1	TRBV19	TRBJ1-2	.	TGTGCCAGTAGGGATGACAGGGGGTATGGCTACACCTTC	CASRDDRGYGYTF
TRBD2	TRBV29-1	TRBJ2-5	.	TGCAGCGTCAACCTTGGACTAGCGTACCAAGAGACCCAGTACTTC	CSVNLGLAYQETQYF
.	TRBV7-9	TRBJ2-7	.	TGTGCCAGCAGCTTAGAACGGGGGACCCTCTACGAGCAGTACTTC	CASSLERGTLYEQYF
TRBD2	TRBV6-1	TRBJ2-1	.	TGTGCCAGCAGTGAAGAGGTAGCGGGAGGGAATGAGCAGTTCTTC	CASSEEVAGGNEQFF
.	TRBV2	TRBJ1-4	.	TGTGCCAGCAGTCAAGCCAAGACAGGTGTTCAGTGGAAATCGTTTTTT	CASSQAKTGVQWKSFF
TRBD1	TRBV28	TRBJ2-2	.	TGTGCCAGCAGTTCCTACAGGGGCCCCGGGGAGCTGTTTTTT	CASSSYRGPGELFF
.	TRBV5-1	TRBJ2-2	once	TGCGCCAGCAGCTTGGGCCAGGGGAACACCGGGGAGCTGTTTTTT	CASSLGQGNTGELFF
TRBD2	TRBV4-1	TRBJ2-1	medium-sized	TGCGCCAGCAGCCAGGCATGGACTAGCGGGAGTAATGAGCAGTTCTTC	CASSQAWTSGSNEQFF
.	TRBV20-1	TRBJ2-1	.	TGCAGTGCTCCCGGGCCCAATGAGCAGTTCTTC	CSAPGPNEQFF
TRBD1	TRBV11-3	TRBJ2-2	.	TGTGCCAGCAGCCCCTGGGACAGGAATAACACCGGGGAGCTGTTTTTT	CASSPWDRNNTGELFF
TRBD2	TRBV5-6	TRBJ2-1	.	TGTGCCAGCAGCGGGGAGACTAGCGGGGTTCACTACAATGAGCAGTTCTTC	CASSGETSGVHYNEQFF
TRBD1	TRBV9	TRBJ1-5	.	TGTGCCAGCAGCGGGTCGACAGGGGGACCTAATCAGCCCCAGCATTTT	CASSGSTGGPNQPQHF
TRBD2	TRBV15	TRBJ2-2	.	TGTGCCACCAGCAGGGGACTAGCGGGGGTAAACACCGGGGAGCTGTTTTTT	CATSRGLAGVNTGELFF
TRBD1	TRBV7-9	TRBJ2-3	.	TGTGCCAGCAGCCCGGGGGGACAGGGGATGGGAGATACGCAGTATTTT	CASSPGGQGMGDTQYF
.	TRBV6-5	TRBJ1-5	once	TGTGCCAGCAGTTACTCGAGGAGTAGCAATCAGCCCCAGCATTTT	CASSYSRSSNQPQHF
.	TRBV15	TRBJ1-5	.	TGTGCCACCAGCAGAGAGTATAGCAATCAGCCCCAGCATTTT	CATSREYSNQPQHF
.	TRBV6-1	TRBJ1-4	.	TGTGCCAGCAGCGTCCAGGGTTATGAAAAACTGTTTTTT	CASSVQGYEKLFF
TRBD1	TRBV28	TRBJ1-5	.	TGTGCCAGCAGTCCCCCCGGGACAGAGACTAATCAGCCCCAGCATTTT	CASSPPGTETNQPQHF
TRBD1	TRBV19	TRBJ1-1	.	TGTGCCAGTAGTATAATGCCCTTGGTCAGGGGGCCGCCTGAAGCTTTCTTT	CASSIMPLVRGPPEAFF
.	TRBV27	TRBJ2-5	.	TGTGCCAGCAGTTTAGGGCCCCAAGAGACCCAGTACTTC	CASSLGPQETQYF
.	TRBV30	TRBJ1-3	medium-sized	TGTGCCTGTGAGACTGGAAACACCATATATTTT	CACETGNTIYF
.	TRBV27	TRBJ1-5	.	TGTGCCAGCGGTCCGGGGCCCCAGCATTTT	CASGPGPQHF
TRBD2	TRBV2	TRBJ2-3	.	TGTGCCAGCAGTGAAGGGGCTAGCGGGGCAGATACGCAGTATTTT	CASSEGASGADTQYF
TRBD1	TRBV6-1	TRBJ2-2	.	TGTGCCAGCAGTGACCCGGGACAGGGGAATACCGGGGAGCTGTTTTTT	CASSDPGQGNTGELFF
.	TRBV27	TRBJ1-2	.	TGTGCCAGCAGTTTAGGGGCTAACTATGGCTACACCTTC	CASSLGANYGYTF
.	TRBV19	TRBJ2-7	.	TGTGCCAGTAGTATGGGGCAGGGGATATACGAGCAGTACTTC	CASSMGQGIYEQYF
.	TRBV6-1	TRBJ1-1	few	TGTGCCAGCAGTTATGGGATTGAAGCTTTCTTT	CASSYGIEAFF
TRBD1	TRBV25-1	TRBJ1-6	.	TGTGCCAGCAGCCTGGGACAGAACTATAATTCACCCCTCCACTTT	CASSLGQNYNSPLHF
.	TRBV5-6	TRBJ2-6	.	TGTGCCAGCGTCCACAGGGTCCTTCTTTCTGGGGCCAACGTCCTGACTTTC	CASVHRVLLSGANVLTF
.	TRBV21-1	TRBJ1-1	.	TGTGCCAGCAGCGAAGAACACAGGGGACCGAACACTGAAGCTTTCTTT	CASSEEHRGPNTEAFF
.	TRBV30	TRBJ2-7	.	TGTGCCTGGGAACCAGGACTTCAAGTCTACGAGCAGTACTTC	CAWEPGLQVYEQYF
TRBD2	TRBV9	TRBJ2-3	.	TGTGCCAGCAGCGGAAATATGGGACTAGCGGTTACAGATACGCAGTATTTT	CASSGNMGLAVTDTQYF
.	TRBV9	TRBJ2-5	.	TGTGCCAGCAGCGCCAATACGGCCGGGAACCAAGAGACCCAGTACTTC	CASSANTAGNQETQYF
.	TRBV28	TRBJ2-5	.	TGTGCCAGCAGTCCAGACGGGGACGGATTTCAAGAGACCCAGTACTTC	CASSPDGDGFQETQYF
.	TRBV19	TRBJ2-1	.	TGTGCCAGTAGTATAGTAGGTTCCAATGAGCAGTTCTTC	CASSIVGSNEQFF
.	TRBV2	TRBJ2-7	few	TGTGCCAGCAGTGAAGCGCTTCAGGGGTTCTCCTACGAGCAGTACTTC	CASSEALQGFSYEQYF
.	TRBV10-1	TRBJ2-1	.	TGCGCCAGCAGTGGACCCAGCGACAATGAGCAGTTCTTC	CASSGPSDNEQFF
TRBD2	TRBV7-3	TRBJ2-1	few	TGTGCCAGCAGCTGGGGGACTAGCGGGAGTAATGAGCAGTTCTTC	CASSWGTSGSNEQFF
.	TRBV7-9	TRBJ2-7	.	TGTGCCAGCAGCTCCGCCTGGGGGGGGACACTAGCCTACGAGCAGTACTTC	CASSSAWGGTLAYEQYF
.	TRBV5-1	TRBJ1-3	.	TGCGCCAGCAGCCTAGAACCGGGGCCCGATTCTGGAAACACCATATATTTT	CASSLEPGPDSGNTIYF
.	TRBV10-3	TRBJ2-7	.	TGTGCCATCAGTGATCCGGAGGGGTCCAGGGCCAACTACGAGCAGTACTTC	CAISDPEGSRANYEQYF
TRBD2	TRBV6-6	TRBJ2-7	large	TGTGCCAGCAGTTACGGAGGGACTAGCTACGAGCAGTACTTC	CASSYGGTSYEQYF
.	TRBV27	TRBJ1-2	.	TGTGCCAGCAGTCTAGGACCCGACAGGCCCTATGGCTACACCTTC	CASSLGPDRPYGYTF
.	TRBV19	TRBJ1-2	.	TGTGCCAGTAGCGAATCCGGGACGGCCAACTATGGCTACACCTTC	CASSESGTANYGYTF
.	TRBV6-5	TRBJ2-2	.	TGTGCCAGCAGTTACTTAACCAACACCGGGGAGCTGTTTTTT	CASSYLTNTGELFF
.	TRBV15	TRBJ1-5	medium-sized	TGTGCCACCTACGGACGGGGCACAGTTAGCAATCAGCCCCAGCATTTT	CATYGRGTVSNQPQHF
.	TRBV29-1	TRBJ1-1	.	TGCAGCGTTGGACATGGGGGCGAGGCTGAAGCTTTCTTT	CSVGHGGEAEAFF
TRBD1	TRBV29-1	TRBJ1-2	.	TGCAGCGTTGAAGAGCCAGGGGGCTACTATGGCTACACCTTC	CSVEEPGGYYGYTF